The present entry profiles one TCR beta chain with its context. Assay: immunoSEQ multiplex PCR; the TCRdb copy retains only in-frame clones and omits some. The sample holds 30,000 or so clones, 80% to 90% seen once. The source of the sample is a study of T cell changes during pregnancy in multiple sclerosis. The V gene's germline CDR1 is ENHRY and CDR2 SYGVKD. With V trimmed by 2 bases and J by 4 bases, 6 bases remained unmatched. This CDR3 has 15 amino acids. This clonotype was sampled from a female donor with multiple sclerosis, enrolled in a pregnancy study. This sequence joins TRBV10-3 and TRBJ2-7; 9 bases agree with TRBD1. Sequencing was performed on CD8+ T cells from peripheral blood mononuclear cells, taken in the third trimester of pregnancy. CDR3 sequence: CAISERQGEEYEQYF. The DNA for the CDR3 is TGTGCCATCAGTGAGAGACAGGGGGAAGAGTACGAGCAGTACTTC.